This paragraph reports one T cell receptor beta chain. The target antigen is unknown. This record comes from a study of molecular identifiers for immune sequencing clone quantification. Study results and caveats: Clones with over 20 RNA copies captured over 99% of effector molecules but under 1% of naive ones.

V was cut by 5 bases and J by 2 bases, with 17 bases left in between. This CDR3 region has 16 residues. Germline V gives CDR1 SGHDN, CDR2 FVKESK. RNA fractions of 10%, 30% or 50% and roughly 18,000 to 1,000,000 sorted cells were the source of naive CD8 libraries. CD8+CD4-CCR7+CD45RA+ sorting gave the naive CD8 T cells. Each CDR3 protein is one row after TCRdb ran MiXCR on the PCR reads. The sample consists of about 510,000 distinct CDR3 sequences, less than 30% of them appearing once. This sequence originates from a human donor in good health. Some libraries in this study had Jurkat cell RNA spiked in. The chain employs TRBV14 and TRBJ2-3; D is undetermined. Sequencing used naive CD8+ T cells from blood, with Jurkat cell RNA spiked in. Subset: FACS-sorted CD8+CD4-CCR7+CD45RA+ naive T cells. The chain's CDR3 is CASSGVGYPSTDTQYF. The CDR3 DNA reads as TGTGCCAGCAGCGGAGTGGGTTATCCATCCACAGATACGCAGTATTTT.